This paragraph covers one TCR beta chain sequence. Other DNA sequences within the sample encode an identical CDR3. TCRdb's copy holds only in-frame clones and misses some; the assay was immunoSEQ multiplex PCR. The sample shows 300,000 to 450,000 clones, 88% of them seen only once. Recovered Cohort 3 donors showed two negative PCRs, clearance, or symptom resolution. The data are from a study of blood T cell repertoires in COVID-19. With 0 bases clipped from V and 1 base from J, the junction kept 1 base outside the gene matches. CDR1 and CDR2 (germline): SGDLS, YYNGEE. The CDR3 totals 14 residues. The chain uses TRBV9 and TRBJ2-7, with TRBD1 matching 7 bases. What was sequenced was PBMCs or T cells enriched from blood (not recorded which). The clonotype was recovered from a woman aged 18-29 years who had recovered from COVID-19. As DNA, the CDR3 is TGTGCCAGCAGCGTAGAACAGGGGTCCTACGAGCAGTACTTC. It encodes CASSVEQGSYEQYF.